Each of the 26 T cell receptor beta chains below was sequenced from the same sample in a study of vaccination effects on CD4 cells after COVID-19. What these receptors recognize is not known. The method was immunoSEQ multiplex PCR; TCRdb's version includes in-frame clones alone and lacks a portion of them. This table has about 72,000 clones, approximately 82% appearing once. Viral peptide pools were used in the ViraFEST assay to expand antigen-specific CD4+ T cells, and sequencing came afterward. Upon completion of around 9 days in culture, CD4+ T cells were isolated. Vaccine administered to participants consisted of two doses of either BNT162b2 or mRNA-1273. The sample here was CD4+ T cells from PBMCs cultured with HCoV-229E spike peptides, taken after COVID-19 vaccination. The receptor source for this set is a human donor who received a COVID-19 vaccine.

On this clone: The junction shows a germline mismatch at one end, possibly a read error. The V gene is TRBV14, the J gene TRBJ1-2; perhaps TRBD1 as D (5 bases). The CDR3 length is 13 residues. Germline CDR1 SGHDN, CDR2 FVKESK. CDR3 residues: CASSQEYRNPPLF. DNA of the CDR3: TGTGCCAGCAGCCAAGAGTACAGGAACCCTCCCCTCTTC. Combining the CDR3 with reference TRBV14 and TRBJ1-2 gives the whole variable domain EAGVTQFPSHSVIEKGQTVTLRCDPISGHDNLYWYRRVMGKEIKFLLHFVKESKQDESGMPNNRFLAERTGGTYSTLKVQPAELEDSGVYFCASSQEYRNPPLFGSGTRLTVV.

This chain connects TRBV30 to TRBJ1-3; unclear D gene. The V gene lost 1 base and the J gene lost 4 bases, with 8 bases spanning the gap. CDR1 is GTSNPN and CDR2 is SVGIG in the germline V gene (reference sequence). This CDR3 spans 13 amino acids. The CDR3 loop is CAWSANQGNTIYF. DNA for the CDR3: TGTGCCTGGAGTGCAAACCAGGGAAACACCATATATTTT.

J is TRBJ2-2 and V is TRBV19; unclear D gene. In germline, CDR1 is LNHDA, CDR2 SQIVND (reference sequence). The CDR3 loop spans 15 amino acids. V dropped 7 bases and J dropped 4 bases, with 16 bases sitting between them. CDR3 coding DNA: TGTGCCAGTAAAGGTCCCGGGTCGGTCACCGGGGAGCTGTTTTTT. Amino acid sequence: CASKGPGSVTGELFF.

Comments on this clone: A junction end diverges from the germline sequence, so it may reflect a read error. The chain recombines TRBV5-1 with TRBJ1-6; D is unclear. Germline V CDR1 and CDR2: SGHRS, YFSETQ. The CDR3 spans 16 residues. CDR3 amino acids: CASSLLPPSNNSPLHF. CDR3 sequence (DNA): TGCGCCAGCAGCTTGCTACCCCCCTCCAATAATTCACCCCTCCACTTT.

This chain links TRBV5-1 with TRBJ2-1; 7 nucleotides line up with TRBD2. This CDR3 is 16 amino acids long. With V trimmed by 2 bases and J by 0 bases, 5 bases remained unmatched. Germline V CDR1 and CDR2: SGHRS, YFSETQ. CDR3 sequence (DNA): TGCGCCAGCAGCTTAGCGGGACTCTACTCCTACAATGAGCAGTTCTTC. Encoded protein: CASSLAGLYSYNEQFF.

DNA of the CDR3: TGTGCCAGCAGCCCGACTTGGGGCACTGAAGCTTTCTTT. It encodes CASSPTWGTEAFF. The chain links TRBV14 to TRBJ1-1; D remains ambiguous. The germline V gene has CDR1 SGHDN and CDR2 FVKESK. With 4 bases removed from V and 4 bases from J, the gap between germline ends came to 10 bases. This CDR3 region has 13 residues. Together with reference TRBV14 and TRBJ1-1, the CDR3 gives the full variable domain: EAGVTQFPSHSVIEKGQTVTLRCDPISGHDNLYWYRRVMGKEIKFLLHFVKESKQDESGMPNNRFLAERTGGTYSTLKVQPAELEDSGVYFCASSPTWGTEAFFGQGTRLTVV.

The rearrangement links TRBV5-8 to TRBJ2-2; D is possibly TRBD2 (6 bases). Germline CDR1 reads SGHTS; CDR2 reads YDEGEE. The CDR3 covers 15 residues. With 2 bases removed from V and 3 bases from J, the gap between germline ends came to 11 bases. The CDR3 DNA follows: TGTGCCAGCAGCTTTTACGGGGGATACACCGGGGAGCTGTTTTTT. Translating it yields CASSFYGGYTGELFF.

The genes are TRBV2 and TRBJ1-6; D is unclear. The V gene lost 7 bases and the J gene lost 0 bases, with 10 bases spanning the gap. Looked up from germline, CDR1 is SNHLY and CDR2 is FYNNEI. CDR3 length: 15 amino acids. CDR3 protein: CASNGASSYNSPLHF. The CDR3 coding sequence is TGTGCCAGCAACGGCGCTAGCTCCTATAATTCACCCCTCCACTTT.

This clone is deemed medium-sized. The chain combines TRBV6-2 or TRBV6-3 with TRBJ1-6, with D unclear. The CDR3 runs to 17 residues. The ends were cut back, 4 bases at V and 7 bases at J, with 20 bases in the middle. Per the germline V gene, CDR1 is MNHEY and CDR2 is SVGEGT. CDR3 DNA sequence: TGTGCCAGCAGTTTGGTCGGCCTGGGATTGTCGAATTCACCCCTCCACTTT. Residues: CASSLVGLGLSNSPLHF.

V is TRBV19 and J is TRBJ2-6, with D perhaps assigned TRBD1 or TRBD2 (5 bases each). Trimming shortened V by 9 bases and J by 0 bases, and 9 bases separated the two germline ends. Germline CDR1 and CDR2: LNHDA and SQIVND (reference sequence). The CDR3 extends over 14 amino acids. The CDR3 sequence is CASRDGSGANVLTF. The CDR3 bases are TGTGCCAGCCGGGACGGCTCTGGGGCCAACGTCCTGACTTTC.

The genes are TRBV9 and TRBJ2-1; unclear D gene. The V gene's germline CDR1 is SGDLS and CDR2 YYNGEE. This CDR3 has 11 amino acids. Trimming cost V 2 bases and J 8 bases, with 5 bases left between them. This CDR3 is CASSVLDEQFF. The CDR3 region has the DNA TGTGCCAGCAGCGTTCTAGATGAGCAGTTCTTC.

This rearrangement joins TRBV5-1 to TRBJ2-3; D uncertain. Trimming shortened V by 1 base and J by 5 bases, and 8 bases separated the two germline ends. The length of the CDR3 is 13 residues. Germline values: CDR1 SGHRS, CDR2 YFSETQ. The DNA for the CDR3 is TGCGCCAGCAGCTTGATTTCCCAAGATACGCAGTATTTT. Its protein is CASSLISQDTQYF. The whole variable domain, remainder taken from reference TRBV5-1 and TRBJ2-3, is KAGVTQTPRYLIKTRGQQVTLSCSPISGHRSVSWYQQTPGQGLQFLFEYFSETQRNKGNFPGRFSGRQFSNSRSEMNVSTLELGDSALYLCASSLISQDTQYFGPGTRLTVL.

The rearrangement links TRBV5-1 to TRBJ2-7; TRBD1 aligns across 9 bases. Trimming cost V 5 bases and J 3 bases; bases outside gene matches: 18. Germline V gives CDR1 SGHRS, CDR2 YFSETQ. CDR3 length: 18 amino acids. The CDR3 sequence: CASRYGQGPAKILYEQYV. CDR3 nucleotide sequence: TGCGCCAGCAGATACGGACAGGGGCCCGCCAAAATCCTCTACGAGCAGTACGTC.

J is TRBJ1-3 and V is TRBV28; TRBD1 agrees at 9 bases. V shed 10 bases, J shed 2 bases, and the junction held 6 bases outside the gene matches. Germline V gene sequence: CDR1 MDHEN, CDR2 SYDVKM. The CDR3 contains 14 residues. CDR3 sequence (DNA): TGTGCCATACAAGGACAGGGGACTGGAAACACCATATATTTT. Translation: CAIQGQGTGNTIYF. The full variable domain, with the rest looked up from reference TRBV28 and TRBJ1-3, is DVKVTQSSRYLVKRTGEKVFLECVQDMDHENMFWYRQDPGLGLRLIYFSYDVKMKEKGDIPEGYSVSREKKERFSLILESASTNQTSMYLCAIQGQGTGNTIYFGEGSWLTVV.

The sample holds one count of this clone. This chain links TRBV5-1 with TRBJ2-3; D is perhaps TRBD2 (5 bases). The ends were cut back, 4 bases at V and 2 bases at J, with 11 bases in the middle. Germline V gene sequence: CDR1 SGHRS, CDR2 YFSETQ. This CDR3 has 14 amino acids. This chain's CDR3 is CASSRRDNTDTQYF. In DNA form, the CDR3 reads TGCGCCAGCAGCAGACGGGATAACACAGATACGCAGTATTTT.

The chain has TRBV4-1 and TRBJ1-2, with TRBD1 identical over 8 bases. This CDR3 has 16 amino acids. Germline V gene sequence: CDR1 MGHRA, CDR2 YSYEKL. V trimming: 0 bases; J trimming: 4 bases; junction bases outside the gene matches: 7. The CDR3 is CASSQDSSGGIYGYTF. CDR3 bases: TGCGCCAGCAGCCAAGATTCGTCAGGGGGCATCTATGGCTACACCTTC.

The chain employs TRBV10-2 and TRBJ2-5, with unresolved D. The CDR3 extends over 15 amino acids. Between the trimmed V and J ends, which lost 3 bases and 1 base, there was a span of 12 bases. Germline values: CDR1 WSHSY, CDR2 SAAADI. The CDR3 loop reads CASSDEERVQETQYF. The CDR3 coding sequence is TGCGCCAGCAGTGATGAAGAGCGAGTCCAAGAGACCCAGTACTTC.

In its sample, this clone was seen a few times. The rearrangement joins TRBV5-4 to TRBJ1-2; D is possibly TRBD1 (5 bases). The germline gives CDR1 SGHNT, CDR2 YYREEE (reference sequence). V was pared by 4 bases and J by 0 bases, with 13 bases between. CDR3 size: 15 residues. CDR3 sequence: CASSDYRSANYGYTF. The CDR3 bases are TGTGCCAGCAGCGATTACAGGTCAGCTAACTATGGCTACACCTTC.

J is TRBJ1-2 and V is TRBV5-1; 7 bases fit TRBD1. Germline CDR1 and CDR2: SGHRS and YFSETQ. V shed 2 bases and J 5 bases; nucleotides not matched to a gene: 9. The CDR3 extends over 15 amino acids. CDR3 sequence (DNA): TGCGCCAGCAGCTTCTCTCCGGGACAGACTTATGGCTACACCTTC. Encoded protein: CASSFSPGQTYGYTF.

The chain has TRBV24-1 and TRBJ1-2; D uncertain. The germline CDR1 and CDR2 sequences are KGHDR and SFDVKD. The V and J ends lost 5 bases and 0 bases respectively, with 3 bases between them. The CDR3 is made up of 12 amino acids. CDR3 sequence reads: CATSAPNYGYTF. Written as DNA, the CDR3 is TGTGCCACCAGTGCTCCTAACTATGGCTACACCTTC.

A single count supports this clone. V is TRBV6-5 and J is TRBJ1-2; 7 bases map to TRBD1. J was trimmed by 2 bases and V by 4 bases; bases with no gene match: 1. The CDR3 extends over 13 amino acids. The germline V gene encodes CDR1 MNHEY and CDR2 SVGAGI. The CDR3 nucleotides are TGTGCCAGCAGTTGGGACAGAAACTATGGCTACACCTTC. It yields the protein CASSWDRNYGYTF.

This clone was counted once. The rearrangement uses TRBV6-2 or TRBV6-3 and TRBJ1-1; D is unresolved. Germline V gene lookup returns CDR1 MNHEY and CDR2 SVGEGT. Trimming left V 2 bases short and J 1 base short, with 8 bases between. This CDR3 comprises 14 residues. Written as DNA, the CDR3 is TGTGCCAGCAGTTACCGCGGTTCGAACACTGAAGCTTTCTTT. Translating gives CASSYRGSNTEAFF.

V and J are TRBV3-1 (or the pseudogene TRBV3-2) and TRBJ1-2; TRBD1 matches at 7 bases. This CDR3 region has 17 residues. CDR1 and CDR2 (germline): LGHDT, YNNKEL (reference sequence). V dropped 0 bases and J dropped 4; count of bases not matched to a gene: 11. Here the CDR3 DNA reads TGTGCCAGCAGCCAAGATCAGACAGGGAAAATGGCCTATGGCTACACCTTC. It is translated as CASSQDQTGKMAYGYTF.

The chain joins TRBV28 to TRBJ2-6; TRBD2 matches at 7 bases. The CDR3 loop spans 17 amino acids. Germline loops: CDR1 MDHEN, CDR2 SYDVKM. The V gene end was trimmed by 3 bases and the J gene end by 4 bases; junction bases not matched to a gene: 9. Written as DNA, the CDR3 is TGTGCCAGCAGTTTCGGGGGGAAGGGTCGAGGGGCCAACGTCCTGACTTTC. Protein product: CASSFGGKGRGANVLTF.

The chain combines TRBV4-2 with TRBJ1-3; D remains unclear. V was trimmed by 0 bases and J by 6 bases, leaving 15 bases between them. Germline values: CDR1 LGHNA, CDR2 YNFKEQ. This CDR3 spans 16 amino acids. CDR3 sequence reads: CASSQDVVGSVNTIYF. CDR3 bases: TGTGCCAGCAGCCAAGATGTAGTGGGGTCGGTAAACACCATATATTTT.

This chain's CDR3 is CASSFDTTNTGELFF. The DNA for the CDR3 is TGTGCCAGCAGCTTTGACACCACGAACACCGGGGAGCTGTTTTTT. V gene TRBV5-4 combines with J gene TRBJ2-2; D not resolved. Germline V gives CDR1 SGHNT, CDR2 YYREEE (reference sequence). The CDR3 length is 15 residues. V was pared by 2 bases and J by 0 bases, with 8 bases between.